The 26 T cell receptor beta chains given below trace back to one sample, sequenced in a study of CD8+CD57+ T cells in acquired aplastic anemia. Genomic DNA constituted the template upon which TCR beta VDJ and CDR3 profiling was performed. TCRdb redid the calling of the reads with MiXCR, one entry per CDR3 protein. The table includes about 110,000 distinct CDR3 sequences, under 60% detected once. The sequencing sample was made of sorted CD4+, CD8+, or CD8+CD57+ T cells (not recorded which) from PBMCs. These receptors were collected from a human donor in good health, serving as a control.

This clonotype was seen at least ten times. The chain employs TRBV11-2 and TRBJ2-3; TRBD1 might be the D (5 bases). Per germline, CDR1 SGHAT and CDR2 FQNNGV. V lost 5 bases to trimming and J lost 0 bases, with 15 bases between them. The CDR3 is made up of 16 amino acids. The CDR3 nucleotides are TGTGCCAGCAGCCTATTACCTCAGGGTAGCACAGATACGCAGTATTTT. Protein: CASSLLPQGSTDTQYF.

This clonotype was recorded once. This chain uses TRBV10-1 with TRBJ2-2, with D perhaps TRBD2 (6 bases). Germline V gene data show CDR1 as WNHNN and CDR2 as SYGVQD (reference sequence). This CDR3 has 13 amino acids. V was shortened by 6 bases and J by 6 bases, with 11 bases between the two germline ends. The CDR3 region has the DNA TGCGCCAGCAGGCTCCAGCGGGCCGGGGAGCTGTTTTTT. This sequence encodes CASRLQRAGELFF.

In regard to this clonotype: Because the CDR3 is missing its conserved closing phenylalanine or tryptophan, this is likely a read error. The rearrangement links TRBV6-5 to TRBJ1-5; D gene unclear. This CDR3 comprises 14 residues. V dropped 0 bases and J dropped 7 bases, with 10 bases sitting between them. Germline CDR1 is MNHEY and CDR2 is SVGAGI. The CDR3 sequence: CASSYSKGDQPQHL. CDR3 nucleotides: TGTGCCAGCAGTTACTCCAAGGGTGACCAGCCCCAGCATCTT.

This clonotype was seen ten or more times. V gene TRBV12-3 or TRBV12-4 combines with J gene TRBJ1-5; D is unresolved. The CDR3 has 12 amino acids. V was clipped by 5 bases and J by 11 bases, with 13 bases between them. The CDR3 spells CASSLDPLAQHF. In DNA form, the CDR3 reads TGTGCCAGCAGTCTTGACCCTTTGGCCCAGCATTTT.

The rearrangement links TRBV7-9 to TRBJ1-3; D might be TRBD1 (5 bases). The CDR3 has 14 amino acids. Germline loops: CDR1 SEHNR, CDR2 FQNEAQ (reference sequence). V was shortened by 4 bases and J by 4 bases, with 11 bases between the two germline ends. The CDR3 sequence: CASSSGDGGNTIYF. The CDR3 DNA follows: TGTGCCAGCAGCTCGGGGGACGGAGGAAACACCATATATTTT.

The CDR3 is CASMKDSYGYTF. The DNA for the CDR3 is TGCGCCAGCATGAAAGACAGCTATGGCTACACCTTC. The V call is TRBV10-2, the J call TRBJ1-2; D possibly corresponds to TRBD1 (5 bases). The CDR3 runs to 12 residues. Germline CDR1 is WSHSY and CDR2 is SAAADI. The germline V and J ends were trimmed by 7 bases and 4 bases, with 10 bases remaining between them.

This clonotype was seen many times. The rearrangement uses TRBV13 and TRBJ1-1, with 10 bases lining up with TRBD1. The V gene end was trimmed by 5 bases and the J gene end by 11 bases; junction bases not matched to a gene: 5. CDR3 length equals 12 residues. Germline CDR1 PRHDT, CDR2 FYEKMQ (reference sequence). The CDR3 loop reads CASSPDRGWAFF. In DNA form, the CDR3 reads TGTGCCAGCAGCCCGGACAGGGGGTGGGCTTTCTTT.

On this clonotype: A much larger clone lies one base from this, so it may be a read error. The chain joins TRBV25-1 to TRBJ2-7; the D gene could be TRBD1 or TRBD2 (6 bases each). The germline CDR1 and CDR2 sequences are MGHDK and SYGVNS. The V end was cut by 4 bases, the J end by 7 bases, with 11 bases between. CDR3 length: 12 amino acids. CDR3: CASSGGAGEQYF. The DNA for the CDR3 is TGTGCCAGCAGTGGGGGGGCCGGGGAGCAGTACTTC.

The V and J genes are TRBV7-9 and TRBJ2-3; D remains unclear. Per the germline V gene, CDR1 is SEHNR and CDR2 is FQNEAQ (reference sequence). The CDR3 sequence is 13 residues long. Trimming pared 2 bases from V and 4 bases from J, leaving 7 bases between. The CDR3 sequence: CASSLSAADTQYF. The CDR3 region has the DNA TGTGCCAGCAGCTTAAGTGCCGCAGATACGCAGTATTTT.

This chain's CDR3 is CASRDSGGTYEQYF. In nucleotides, the CDR3 is TGTGCCAGCAGAGATAGCGGGGGGACGTACGAGCAGTACTTC. The chain uses TRBV25-1 and TRBJ2-7; 10 positions match TRBD2. Unmatched junction bases numbered 6, after V lost 6 bases and J lost 4 bases. CDR3 length: 14 residues. Germline V gene data show CDR1 as MGHDK and CDR2 as SYGVNS.

Here the CDR3 DNA reads TGTGCCACCAGCAGGGACGGACTCGGGGCTAATGAAAAACTGTTTTTT. This translates into CATSRDGLGANEKLFF. The genes are TRBV15 and TRBJ1-4; no firm D call. This CDR3 has 16 amino acids. The V gene's germline CDR1 is LNHNV and CDR2 YYDKDF (reference sequence). Trimming took 3 bases from V and 3 from J, leaving 14 bases between them.

This clonotype was recorded once. A read error may produce the germline difference seen at one junction end. The V gene is TRBV7-7, the J gene TRBJ2-5; TRBD1 is a possible D gene (6 bases). Germline CDR1 and CDR2: SSHAT and FNYEAQ (reference sequence). This CDR3 spans 16 amino acids. CDR3 residues: CASSPYGTPSQETQYF. The CDR3 bases are TGTGCTAGCAGCCCCTATGGGACACCCTCCCAAGAGACCCAGTACTTC.

This clonotype occurred a few times. The V call is TRBV6-2 or TRBV6-3, the J call TRBJ1-5; perhaps TRBD1 as D (6 bases). This CDR3 has 19 residues. Germline V CDR1 and CDR2: MNHEY, SVGEGT. Between the trimmed V and J ends, which lost 3 bases and 4 bases, there was a span of 25 bases. The CDR3 DNA reads TGTGCCAGCAGTTATCCGGGGACAACAAAGCTGGCGACTAATCAGCCCCAGCATTTT. It codes for CASSYPGTTKLATNQPQHF.

This clonotype has just one count. The V and J genes are TRBV20-1 and TRBJ2-7; D unclear. V lost 2 bases, J lost 3 bases, and 11 bases lay in between. The CDR3 runs 13 residues. CDR1 is DFQATT and CDR2 is SNEGSKA in the germline V gene (reference sequence). The CDR3 loop reads CSARSRPNYEQYF. The CDR3 nucleotides are TGCAGTGCTAGAAGCAGGCCTAACTACGAGCAGTACTTC.

The chain carries TRBV25-1 and TRBJ1-2; no reliable D call. The V and J ends lost 5 bases and 2 bases respectively, with 12 bases between them. This CDR3 has 14 amino acids. CDR1 and CDR2 (germline): MGHDK, SYGVNS. The DNA of the CDR3 is TGTGCCAGCAGTAACAGTGCAACCAACTATGGCTACACCTTC. Translated: CASSNSATNYGYTF.

The CDR3 coding sequence is TGTGCCAGCAGCACAAATCAGGGAAAGGAGAGCTACACCTTC. Its translation is CASSTNQGKESYTF. This chain connects TRBV9 to TRBJ1-2; the D gene is possibly TRBD1 (5 bases). V lost 4 bases and J lost 9, with 19 bases in between. CDR3 length equals 14 residues. Germline loops: CDR1 SGDLS, CDR2 YYNGEE. Full variable domain (rest looked up from reference TRBV9 and TRBJ1-2): DSGVTQTPKHLITATGQRVTLRCSPRSGDLSVYWYQQSLDQGLQFLIQYYNGEERAKGNILERFSAQQFPDLHSELNLSSLELGDSALYFCASSTNQGKESYTFGSGTRLTVV.

There are many counts of this clonotype. The chain carries TRBV5-1 and TRBJ1-3; 8 bases match TRBD1. V was pared by 0 bases and J by 0 bases, with 5 bases of the junction left unmatched. This CDR3 comprises 17 residues. Germline CDR1 is SGHRS and CDR2 is YFSETQ. In DNA, the CDR3 is TGCGCCAGCAGCTTGGGCAGACAGGGGACCTCTGGAAACACCATATATTTT. Translating gives CASSLGRQGTSGNTIYF. Looking up the rest from reference TRBV5-1 and TRBJ1-3 gives the full variable domain: KAGVTQTPRYLIKTRGQQVTLSCSPISGHRSVSWYQQTPGQGLQFLFEYFSETQRNKGNFPGRFSGRQFSNSRSEMNVSTLELGDSALYLCASSLGRQGTSGNTIYFGEGSWLTVV.

This rearrangement joins TRBV19 to TRBJ1-2; D is uncertain. The CDR3 spans 13 residues. Trimming took 3 bases from V and 4 from J, leaving 9 bases between them. Germline loops: CDR1 LNHDA, CDR2 SQIVND (reference sequence). CDR3 in amino acids: CASSMSWGYGYTF. The DNA for the CDR3 is TGTGCCAGTAGTATGTCTTGGGGCTATGGCTACACCTTC.

The rearrangement links TRBV25-1 to TRBJ2-7, with 9 bases that match TRBD1. J gave up 3 bases and V 4 bases, and 4 bases lay outside the gene matches. The CDR3 loop spans 14 amino acids. CDR1 and CDR2 from the germline V gene are MGHDK and SYGVNS. The CDR3 nucleotides read TGTGCCAGCAGTGGGGGGGACAGGGACTACGAGCAGTACTTC. Translated: CASSGGDRDYEQYF.

This clonotype was recorded many times. The chain uses TRBV5-4 and TRBJ2-7; 8 bases are shared with TRBD2. The CDR3 runs to 15 residues. The germline CDR1 and CDR2 sequences are SGHNT and YYREEE (reference sequence). J gave up 4 bases and V 7 bases, and 13 bases lay outside the gene matches. Here the CDR3 DNA reads TGTGCCAGCTCTAGTGGTGACGGGGGGGCGTACGAGCAGTACTTC. Translating gives CASSSGDGGAYEQYF.

This clonotype has at least ten counts. The V and J genes are TRBV9 and TRBJ2-1, with unresolved D. V lost 2 bases and J lost 2, with 11 bases in between. Germline V gene data show CDR1 as SGDLS and CDR2 as YYNGEE. The CDR3 loop spans 15 amino acids. CDR3 DNA: TGTGCCAGCAGCGTTACATATGGGCCCTACAATGAGCAGTTCTTC. This codes for CASSVTYGPYNEQFF.

This chain joins TRBV29-1 and TRBJ2-5; a weak D match, TRBD2 (6 bases). V dropped 6 bases and J dropped 4 bases, with 15 bases sitting between them. CDR1 SQVTM and CDR2 ANQGSEA come from the germline V gene. The CDR3 spans 13 residues. The DNA for the CDR3 is TGCAGCGTCGGCGGAGGGCCCTCAGAGACCCAGTACTTC. Translated, it gives CSVGGGPSETQYF. The whole variable domain, filled in from reference TRBV29-1 and TRBJ2-5, reads SAVISQKPSRDICQRGTSLTIQCQVDSQVTMMFWYRQQPGQSLTLIATANQGSEATYESGFVIDKFPISRPNLTFSTLTVSNMSPEDSSIYLCSVGGGPSETQYFGPGTRLLVL.

A note on this clonotype: This may come from a read error, since a much larger clone is one base off. The chain links TRBV29-1 to TRBJ2-7, with a possible D match to TRBD1 (5 bases). The CDR3 has 15 residues. Germline CDR1 is SQVTM and CDR2 is ANQGSEA. The CDR3, as DNA: TGCAGCGTTGCCGCGTCCCCTGACAGCTCCTACAAGCAGTACTTC. This encodes CSVAASPDSSYKQYF.

This sequence joins TRBV25-1 and TRBJ1-2; D is possibly TRBD1 (5 bases). The germline gives CDR1 MGHDK, CDR2 SYGVNS. The V gene lost 7 bases and the J gene lost 6 bases, with 18 bases spanning the gap. CDR3 length: 14 amino acids. The CDR3 reads CASKPDSSLDGYTF. The CDR3 DNA reads as TGTGCCAGCAAACCTGACAGCTCGCTCGATGGCTACACCTTC.

Details on this clonotype: Being one base from a much bigger clone, this may be a read error. The chain carries TRBV4-1 and TRBJ1-3, with D tentatively TRBD1 (5 bases). The CDR3 has 16 residues. Germline CDR1 reads MGHRA; CDR2 reads YSYEKL. CDR3 nucleotide sequence: TGCGCCAGCAGCCAAGACGGAAGGGGTTCAGGAAACACCATGTATTTT. This codes for CASSQDGRGSGNTMYF.

V gene TRBV25-1 combines with J gene TRBJ1-1; no definite D call. With 1 base removed from V and 3 bases from J, the gap between germline ends came to 6 bases. From germline, CDR1 is MGHDK and CDR2 SYGVNS. The CDR3 runs 13 residues. CDR3 residues: CASSEWADTEAFF. CDR3 DNA: TGTGCCAGCAGTGAATGGGCGGACACTGAAGCTTTCTTT.